This TCR beta chain was sequenced during a study of radiation and T cells in renal cell carcinoma. Treatment meaning: treatment-naive control, cytoreductive nephrectomy. Control tumors came from a handful of females and about 11 males, aged roughly 35 to 85. The assay was immunoSEQ multiplex PCR, and TCRdb's table has in-frame clones only and misses some. Of around 12,000 clones listed, about 65% are singletons. This CDR3 is built from 15 residues. After removal of 4 bases from V and 2 bases from J, the junction contained 3 bases not matched to a gene. Looked up from germline, CDR1 is MNHNS and CDR2 is SASEGT.

V is TRBV6-1 and J is TRBJ1-2, with 11 bases fitting TRBD1. The TCR comes from a woman aged 80 or over with renal cell carcinoma. The sample in question was tumor tissue, obtained from a patient whose treatment was nephrectomy without radiotherapy. CDR3: CASSAGDRGNYGYTF. The CDR3 coding sequence is TGTGCCAGCAGTGCGGGGGACAGGGGGAACTATGGCTACACCTTC.